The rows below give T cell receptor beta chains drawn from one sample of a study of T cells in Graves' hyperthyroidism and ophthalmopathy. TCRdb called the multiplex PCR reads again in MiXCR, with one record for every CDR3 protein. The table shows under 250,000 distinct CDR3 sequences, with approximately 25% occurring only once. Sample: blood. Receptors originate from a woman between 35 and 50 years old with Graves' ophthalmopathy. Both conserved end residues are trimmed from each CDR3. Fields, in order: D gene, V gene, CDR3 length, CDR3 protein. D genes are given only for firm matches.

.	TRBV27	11	ASSFAGIYEQY
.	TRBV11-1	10	ASSSGFNEQY
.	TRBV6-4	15	ASDKGGGGTANYGYT
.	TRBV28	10	ASSLRAYEQY
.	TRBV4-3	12	ASSQDRGRYEQY
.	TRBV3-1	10	ASRPALAEQY
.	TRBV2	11	ASSVGQRETQY
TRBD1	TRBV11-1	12	ASSALGQAYEQY
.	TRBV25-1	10	ASSEFNTEAF
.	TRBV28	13	ASRRQGLSGETQY
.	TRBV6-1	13	ASSERDGNHSPLH
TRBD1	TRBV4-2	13	ASSQLGTGPGELF
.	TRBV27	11	ASSHREDTEAF
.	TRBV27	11	ASSLSGVTEAF
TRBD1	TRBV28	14	ASRWDRTGAGNTIY
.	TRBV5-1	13	ASSQGQGGSYEQY
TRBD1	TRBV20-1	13	SARRQGSGRTEAF
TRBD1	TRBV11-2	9	ASSSYRGQY
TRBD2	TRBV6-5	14	ASSLKIPGLGYEQY
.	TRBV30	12	AWSEVPLDYGYT
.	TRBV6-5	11	ASSSLAKNIQY
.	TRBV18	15	ASSPPGRPQLNTEAF
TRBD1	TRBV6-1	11	ASKTGGYTEAF
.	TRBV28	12	ASTRDFLDQPQH